The T cell receptor beta chain under discussion was sequenced for a study of blood T cell repertoires in COVID-19. Study context: Some COVID-19 samples were acute and others convalescent; all came from the United States, Italy and Spain. The cDNA or gDNA used as material had been derived from T cells, B-cell-depleted T cells, or PBMCs.

In the original workflow: Amplification from reference gene primers served as the basis for estimated nucleated cell counts. Sequenced by immunoSEQ multiplex PCR; TCRdb stores in-frame clones only, minus some. V, J and clone size are taken as reported in that table, and D and trimming were inferred from the DNA itself. Here the sample spans 140,000 or so clones, around 83% being singletons. The CDR3 spans 13 residues. The V end lost 1 base, the J end lost 2 bases, and 4 bases lay between the germline ends. Germline V lookup: CDR1 KGHDR, CDR2 SFDVKD. This TCR came from a man aged 60-69 years with active or convalescent COVID-19. The source material was peripheral blood. V is TRBV24-1 and J is TRBJ2-5; D unclear. The CDR3 loop is CATSDFLQETQYF. In DNA form, the CDR3 reads TGTGCCACCAGTGATTTCCTACAAGAGACCCAGTACTTC.